This T cell receptor (beta chain) was observed in a study of tumor-infiltrating lymphocytes in oesophageal squamous cell carcinoma. TCRdb reprocessed the PCR reads with MiXCR, giving one entry per CDR3 protein. The repertoire holds nearly 20,000 distinct CDR3 sequences, with around 40% as singletons. The CDR3 sequence is 15 residues long. Germline CDR1 and CDR2: MNHNY and SVGAGI (reference sequence). In regard to this clonotype: The junction shows a germline mismatch at one end, possibly a read error.

The sequencing sample was made of blood. This receptor was obtained from a male donor with esophageal squamous cell carcinoma. J is TRBJ2-5 and V is TRBV6-6; D gene unclear. For the CDR3, the DNA is TGTGCCAGCACTTCCCTCGCAGGCTCCTACAATGAGCAGTTATTC. Translating gives CASTSLAGSYNEQLF.